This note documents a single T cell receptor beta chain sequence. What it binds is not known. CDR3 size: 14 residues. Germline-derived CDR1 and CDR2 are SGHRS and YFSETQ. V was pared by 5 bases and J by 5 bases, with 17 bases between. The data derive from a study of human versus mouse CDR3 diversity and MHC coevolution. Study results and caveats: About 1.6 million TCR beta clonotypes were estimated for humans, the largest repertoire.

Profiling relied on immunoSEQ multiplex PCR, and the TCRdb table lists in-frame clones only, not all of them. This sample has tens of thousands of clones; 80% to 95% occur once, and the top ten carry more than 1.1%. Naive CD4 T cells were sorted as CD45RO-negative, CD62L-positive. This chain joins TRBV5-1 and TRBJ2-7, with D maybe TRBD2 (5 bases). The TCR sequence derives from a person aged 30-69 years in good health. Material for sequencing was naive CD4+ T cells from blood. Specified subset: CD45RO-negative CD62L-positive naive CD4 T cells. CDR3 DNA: TGCGCCAGCAGGTCAGTTACTAGTTTCAACGAGCAGTACTTC. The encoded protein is CASRSVTSFNEQYF.